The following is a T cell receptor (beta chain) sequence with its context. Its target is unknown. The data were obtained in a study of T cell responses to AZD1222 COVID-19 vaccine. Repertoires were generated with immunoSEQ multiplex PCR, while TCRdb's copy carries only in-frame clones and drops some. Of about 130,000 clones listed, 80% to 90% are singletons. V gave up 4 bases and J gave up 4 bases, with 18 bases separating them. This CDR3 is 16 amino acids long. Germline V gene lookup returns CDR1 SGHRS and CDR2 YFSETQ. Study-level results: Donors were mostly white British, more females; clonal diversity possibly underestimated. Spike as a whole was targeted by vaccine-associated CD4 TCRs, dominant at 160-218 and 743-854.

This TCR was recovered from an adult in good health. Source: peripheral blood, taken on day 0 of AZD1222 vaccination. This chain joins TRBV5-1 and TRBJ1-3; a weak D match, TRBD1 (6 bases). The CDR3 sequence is CASSPDPGVFGNTIYF. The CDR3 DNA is TGCGCCAGCAGCCCGGACCCAGGGGTTTTCGGAAACACCATATATTTT.